Below, 25 T cell receptor beta chains from the same sample are listed, as sequenced in a study of cytomegalovirus exposure and HLA in healthy donors. This PCR relied on a set of 60 Vbeta primers and 13 Jbeta primers. Sequencing was performed with immunoSEQ multiplex PCR; in TCRdb, only in-frame clones are kept and a portion is missing. The sample contains more than 85,000 clones, about 79% of which appear only once. The sequencing input was PBMCs. These TCRs come from a male donor in good health and CMV-seropositive.

This chain uses TRBV5-1 with TRBJ1-1, with 9 bases identical to TRBD1. V was pared by 4 bases and J by 6 bases, with 4 bases of the junction left unmatched. The CDR3 is 13 residues long. Germline V gives CDR1 SGHRS, CDR2 YFSETQ. The CDR3 loop reads CASSVGQGPEAFF. The CDR3 DNA reads as TGCGCCAGCAGCGTGGGACAGGGTCCTGAAGCTTTCTTT.

This clone has just a few counts. This chain uses TRBV4-1 with TRBJ1-2; 8 bases fit TRBD1. The CDR3 contains 15 residues. Germline V lookup: CDR1 MGHRA, CDR2 YSYEKL. Trimming removed 0 bases from V and 2 bases from J; junction bases left unmatched: 2. CDR3 sequence reads: CASSQDQGANYGYTF. The CDR3 DNA sequence: TGCGCCAGCAGCCAAGATCAGGGGGCAAACTATGGCTACACCTTC.

For the CDR3, the DNA is TGTGCCAGCTCGGTCACTGGAAACACCATATATTTT. Its protein product is CASSVTGNTIYF. The chain combines TRBV6-9 with TRBJ1-3; D is unclear. CDR1 is MNHGY, CDR2 SVAAGI, per germline. This CDR3 has 12 residues. The V end lost 8 bases, the J end lost 2 bases, and 7 bases lay between the germline ends.

The chain couples TRBV28 to TRBJ2-7; possibly TRBD1 for D (5 bases). V gave up 5 bases and J gave up 0 bases, with 17 bases separating them. The germline CDR1 and CDR2 sequences are MDHEN and SYDVKM. The CDR3 length is 16 residues. Here the CDR3 reads CASSPRPGQGSYEQYF. CDR3 DNA: TGTGCCAGCAGTCCTAGACCCGGGCAGGGCTCCTACGAGCAGTACTTC.

In DNA, the CDR3 is TGTGCCATCAGTGAGTCGAGGGGAGGGCTCAGGTACGAGCAGTACTTC. Translation: CAISESRGGLRYEQYF. The rearrangement joins TRBV10-3 to TRBJ2-7, with TRBD2 identical over 7 bases. CDR3 length equals 16 residues. V shed 0 bases, J shed 4 bases, and the junction held 9 bases outside the gene matches. The germline V gene has CDR1 ENHRY and CDR2 SYGVKD.

The chain couples TRBV6-5 to TRBJ1-1, with a possible D match to TRBD1 (5 bases). The germline gives CDR1 MNHEY, CDR2 SVGAGI. Trimming left V 0 bases short and J 0 bases short, with 8 bases between. CDR3 size: 15 residues. CDR3 protein: CASSYSIQVNTEAFF. Here the CDR3 DNA reads TGTGCCAGCAGTTACTCGATACAGGTGAACACTGAAGCTTTCTTT.

V usage is TRBV4-1 and J usage is TRBJ1-5, with TRBD1 matching over 9 bases. The CDR3 runs to 15 residues. Germline trimming cut 3 bases from V and 5 bases from J; bases unmatched to any gene: 5. CDR1 is MGHRA, CDR2 YSYEKL, per germline. The CDR3 here is CASSHPGQGHQPQHF. CDR3 nucleotide sequence: TGCGCCAGCAGCCATCCGGGACAGGGACATCAGCCCCAGCATTTT.

V is TRBV6-1 and J is TRBJ2-1, with 10 bases identical to TRBD2. The germline V gene encodes CDR1 MNHNS and CDR2 SASEGT. With V trimmed by 4 bases and J by 8 bases, 11 bases remained unmatched. The CDR3 length is 16 residues. The CDR3 nucleotides read TGTGCCAGCAGTGTACTTGAGCGGGGGGGCCGGGATGAGCAGTTCTTC. This codes for CASSVLERGGRDEQFF.

The chain combines TRBV2 with TRBJ2-7; the D gene is possibly TRBD2 (5 bases). CDR3 length equals 14 residues. Germline assignment: CDR1 SNHLY and CDR2 FYNNEI. V was shortened by 5 bases and J by 1 base, with 12 bases between the two germline ends. CDR3 loop: CASSSDWLSYEQYF. The CDR3 coding sequence is TGTGCCAGCAGTTCGGACTGGTTATCCTACGAGCAGTACTTC.

The chain links TRBV29-1 to TRBJ1-2; D remains unclear. V was shortened by 7 bases and J by 7 bases, with 16 bases between the two germline ends. Germline assignment: CDR1 SQVTM and CDR2 ANQGSEA. CDR3 length equals 12 residues. The DNA for the CDR3 is TGCAGCGCCCATGATCCATTGCGTGGCTACACCTTC. Amino acids: CSAHDPLRGYTF. The full variable domain, completed using reference TRBV29-1 and TRBJ1-2, is SAVISQKPSRDICQRGTSLTIQCQVDSQVTMMFWYRQQPGQSLTLIATANQGSEATYESGFVIDKFPISRPNLTFSTLTVSNMSPEDSSIYLCSAHDPLRGYTFGSGTRLTVV.

This clone was counted between two and nine times. This sequence joins TRBV6-5 and TRBJ1-1, with D perhaps TRBD1 (6 bases). This CDR3 has 14 residues. Germline V gives CDR1 MNHEY, CDR2 SVGAGI. Trimming took off 5 bases at V and 3 bases at J, with 13 bases between the two ends. The CDR3 DNA reads TGTGCCAGCAGTATGACAGGAAAGGACACTGAAGCTTTCTTT. It is translated as CASSMTGKDTEAFF.

The chain combines TRBV13 with TRBJ2-7, with 9 positions matching TRBD1. V shed 3 bases and J 1 base; nucleotides not matched to a gene: 4. CDR1 and CDR2 from the germline V gene are PRHDT and FYEKMQ (reference sequence). This CDR3 has 15 residues. The chain's CDR3 is CASSFKDRGSYEQYF. In DNA, the CDR3 is TGTGCCAGCAGCTTCAAAGACAGGGGGTCCTACGAGCAGTACTTC.

The sample holds one count of this clone. The chain uses TRBV5-6 and TRBJ2-7, with TRBD1 matching 9 bases. This CDR3 contains 16 residues. The germline V gene encodes CDR1 SGHDT and CDR2 YYEEEE. The J segment lost 5 bases and the V segment lost 4 bases, leaving 13 bases of the junction unmatched. This chain's CDR3 is CASSLMAGQGYDEQYF. In DNA, the CDR3 is TGTGCCAGCAGCCTGATGGCGGGACAGGGTTACGACGAGCAGTACTTC.

In its sample, this clone was seen a few times. The gene calls are TRBV5-6 and TRBJ1-1; no clear D. The length of the CDR3 is 15 residues. The V end lost 4 bases, the J end lost 2 bases, and 15 bases lay between the germline ends. Germline V lookup: CDR1 SGHDT, CDR2 YYEEEE. The CDR3 loop is CASSPDSTINTEAFF. The CDR3 DNA reads TGTGCCAGCAGCCCCGACTCGACCATAAACACTGAAGCTTTCTTT.

The rearrangement uses TRBV20-1 and TRBJ2-3, with D possibly being TRBD1 (6 bases). Germline V gene sequence: CDR1 DFQATT, CDR2 SNEGSKA (reference sequence). The CDR3 loop spans 11 amino acids. The V end was cut by 8 bases, the J end by 0 bases, with 6 bases between. The CDR3 spells CSTGSTDTQYF. As DNA, the CDR3 is TGCAGTACAGGGAGCACAGATACGCAGTATTTT.

This clone came up once. The CDR3 loop is CAISESTGSQPQHF. The CDR3 coding sequence is TGTGCCATCAGTGAGTCGACAGGTTCTCAGCCCCAGCATTTT. The V call is TRBV10-3, the J call TRBJ1-5, with a possible D match to TRBD1 (6 bases). V lost 0 bases, J lost 6 bases, and 9 bases lay in between. Germline V gives CDR1 ENHRY, CDR2 SYGVKD. The CDR3 consists of 14 residues.

The chain combines TRBV9 with TRBJ1-6; D gene unclear. Germline V gives CDR1 SGDLS, CDR2 YYNGEE. With 0 bases removed from V and 3 bases from J, the gap between germline ends came to 7 bases. CDR3 length: 15 amino acids. CDR3 coding DNA: TGTGCCAGCAGCGTAGGGCAGTACTATAATTCACCCCTCCACTTT. It yields the protein CASSVGQYYNSPLHF. The full variable domain, completed using reference TRBV9 and TRBJ1-6, is DSGVTQTPKHLITATGQRVTLRCSPRSGDLSVYWYQQSLDQGLQFLIQYYNGEERAKGNILERFSAQQFPDLHSELNLSSLELGDSALYFCASSVGQYYNSPLHFGNGTRLTVT.

The rearrangement uses TRBV4-1 and TRBJ2-1; possibly TRBD2 for D (7 bases). V gave up 0 bases and J gave up 0 bases, with 18 bases separating them. This CDR3 is 19 amino acids long. Germline loops: CDR1 MGHRA, CDR2 YSYEKL. This CDR3 is CASSQDAGGGDSSYNEQFF. The CDR3 DNA is TGCGCCAGCAGCCAAGATGCCGGCGGGGGCGATAGCTCCTACAATGAGCAGTTCTTC.

The chain joins TRBV2 to TRBJ2-1; 14 positions match TRBD2. The CDR3 is made up of 16 amino acids. Per germline, CDR1 SNHLY and CDR2 FYNNEI. With V trimmed by 7 bases and J by 7 bases, 9 bases remained unmatched. The CDR3 here is CASTSRTSGGFNEQFF. The CDR3, as DNA: TGTGCCAGCACCTCCCGGACTAGCGGGGGGTTTAATGAGCAGTTCTTC.

A single count supports this clone. For the CDR3, the DNA is TGTGCCAGCAGCTTAGACAGGGGGCGTGAGACCCAGTACTTC. Protein: CASSLDRGRETQYF. The V and J genes are TRBV13 and TRBJ2-5; TRBD1 agrees at 9 bases. Per the germline V gene, CDR1 is PRHDT and CDR2 is FYEKMQ (reference sequence). The CDR3 spans 14 residues. The trim removed 1 base at V and 5 bases at J, leaving 2 bases unmatched.

The genes are TRBV5-6 and TRBJ1-2; D possibly corresponds to TRBD1 (5 bases). This CDR3 contains 13 residues. With 7 bases removed from V and 7 bases from J, the gap between germline ends came to 17 bases. From germline, CDR1 is SGHDT and CDR2 YYEEEE. CDR3 region: CASAEGRRGGYTF. CDR3 DNA: TGTGCCAGCGCCGAAGGCAGGAGGGGTGGCTACACCTTC.

V is TRBV10-1 and J is TRBJ2-5; D not certain. Germline CDR1 is WNHNN and CDR2 is SYGVQD (reference sequence). CDR3 size: 14 residues. The V gene lost 0 bases and the J gene lost 5 bases, with 10 bases spanning the gap. The CDR3 protein is CASSESYLRETQYF. In nucleotides, the CDR3 is TGCGCCAGCAGTGAGTCCTACCTCCGGGAGACCCAGTACTTC.

The CDR3 reads CASSHPGSNTEAFF. CDR3 sequence (DNA): TGTGCCAGCAGCCATCCGGGTTCTAACACTGAAGCTTTCTTT. The chain has TRBV7-9 and TRBJ1-1; D not resolved. Trimming left V 5 bases short and J 2 bases short, with 12 bases between. There are 14 residues in the CDR3. Germline values: CDR1 SEHNR, CDR2 FQNEAQ (reference sequence).

The chain carries TRBV5-1 and TRBJ2-3; no clear D gene. The CDR3 totals 12 residues. Germline CDR1 and CDR2: SGHRS and YFSETQ. The germline V and J ends were trimmed by 0 bases and 4 bases, with 3 bases remaining between them. This CDR3 is CASSLAADTQYF. The CDR3 region has the DNA TGCGCCAGCAGCTTGGCCGCAGATACGCAGTATTTT.

CDR3 sequence (DNA): TGTGCCAGCAGCGGAGAGGGACAGGGGCTGTATGGCTACACCTTC. Its translation: CASSGEGQGLYGYTF. The chain combines TRBV7-3 with TRBJ1-2, with TRBD1 matching over 10 bases. The CDR3 runs 15 residues. Germline loops: CDR1 SGHTA, CDR2 FQGTGA. The J segment lost 5 bases and the V segment lost 5 bases, leaving 8 bases of the junction unmatched.